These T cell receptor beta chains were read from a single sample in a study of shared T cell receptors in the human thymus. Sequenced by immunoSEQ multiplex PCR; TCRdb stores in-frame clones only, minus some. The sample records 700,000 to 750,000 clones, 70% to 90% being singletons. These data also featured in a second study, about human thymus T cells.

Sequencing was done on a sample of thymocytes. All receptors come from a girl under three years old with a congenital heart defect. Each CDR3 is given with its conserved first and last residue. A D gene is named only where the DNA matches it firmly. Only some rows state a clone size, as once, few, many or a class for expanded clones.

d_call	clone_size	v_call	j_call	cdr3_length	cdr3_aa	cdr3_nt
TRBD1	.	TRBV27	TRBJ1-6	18	CATLPGQSLGSYNSPLHF	TGTGCCACCCTTCCGGGACAGAGTTTGGGCTCCTATAATTCACCCCTCCACTTT
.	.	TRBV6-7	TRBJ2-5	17	CASSLPLVGPDKGTQYF	TGTGCCAGCAGTTTGCCGCTCGTGGGGCCCGATAAAGGGACCCAGTACTTC
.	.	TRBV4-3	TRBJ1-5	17	CASSQGVRQGSNQPQHF	TGCGCCAGCAGCCAAGGTGTCCGCCAGGGCAGCAATCAGCCCCAGCATTTT
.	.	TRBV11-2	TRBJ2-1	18	CASSYKGGSRRPYNEQFF	TGTGCCAGCAGCTACAAAGGGGGTAGCCGGCGGCCCTACAATGAGCAGTTCTTC
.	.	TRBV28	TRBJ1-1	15	CASSPLRVRNTEAFF	TGTGCCAGCAGTCCCCTGAGGGTCAGGAACACTGAAGCTTTCTTT
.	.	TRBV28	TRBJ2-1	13	CASRIRDYNEQFF	TGTGCCAGCAGGATCCGGGACTACAATGAGCAGTTCTTC
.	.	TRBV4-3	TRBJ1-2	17	CASSAGEGGGIPYGYTF	TGCGCCAGCAGCGCCGGGGAGGGGGGAGGGATCCCCTATGGCTACACCTTC
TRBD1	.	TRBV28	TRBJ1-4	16	CASSIKSGTGREKLFF	TGTGCCAGCAGTATTAAATCCGGGACAGGGCGTGAAAAACTGTTTTTT
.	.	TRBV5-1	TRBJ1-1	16	CASSYQPGEGTTEAFF	TGCGCCAGCAGCTACCAACCGGGTGAGGGTACAACTGAAGCTTTCTTT
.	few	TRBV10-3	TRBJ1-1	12	CAISDRMREAFF	TGTGCCATCAGTGACAGGATGCGTGAAGCTTTCTTT
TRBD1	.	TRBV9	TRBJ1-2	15	CASSPWTGPNYGYTF	TGTGCCAGCAGCCCCTGGACAGGGCCTAACTATGGCTACACCTTC
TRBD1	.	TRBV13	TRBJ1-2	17	CASSLEPTGEILYGYTF	TGTGCCAGCAGCCTCGAACCGACAGGGGAAATACTCTATGGCTACACCTTC
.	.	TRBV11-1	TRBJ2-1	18	CASSLAGKGRDIYNEQFF	TGTGCCAGCAGCTTAGCGGGGAAGGGCAGGGATATCTACAATGAGCAGTTCTTC
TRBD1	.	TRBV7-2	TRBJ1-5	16	CASSHYKTGDNQPQHF	TGTGCCAGCAGCCACTACAAAACAGGGGACAATCAGCCCCAGCATTTT
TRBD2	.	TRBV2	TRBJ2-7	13	CASKGTSSYEQYF	TGTGCCAGCAAAGGGACTAGCTCCTACGAGCAGTACTTC
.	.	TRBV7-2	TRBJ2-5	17	CASSSRNPRGAQETQYF	TGTGCCAGCAGCTCGCGAAACCCCCGGGGGGCCCAAGAGACCCAGTACTTC
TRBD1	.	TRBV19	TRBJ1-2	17	CASSIGSRDRECHGYTF	TGTGCCAGTAGTATAGGAAGCCGGGACAGGGAGTGTCATGGCTACACCTTC
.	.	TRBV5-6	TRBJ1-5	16	CASSTSTGGVNQPQHF	TGTGCCAGCAGCACGTCCACCGGTGGAGTCAATCAGCCCCAGCATTTT
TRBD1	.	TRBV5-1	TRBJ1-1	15	CASYRQGGINTEAFF	TGCGCCAGCTACAGACAGGGAGGCATTAACACTGAAGCTTTCTTT
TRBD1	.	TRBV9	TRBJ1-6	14	CASSEGQGRSPLHF	TGTGCCAGCAGCGAGGGACAGGGGAGGTCACCCCTCCACTTT
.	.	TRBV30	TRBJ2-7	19	CAWSVRAFRGLHISYEQYF	TGTGCCTGGAGTGTAAGGGCTTTCAGAGGGCTGCATATATCCTACGAGCAGTACTTC
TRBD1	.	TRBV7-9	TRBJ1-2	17	CASSLLIGGTGNYGYTF	TGTGCCAGCAGCTTATTAATTGGTGGGACAGGTAACTATGGCTACACCTTC
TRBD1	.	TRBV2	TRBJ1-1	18	CASSSGTGNWAMNTEAFF	TGTGCCAGCAGCTCCGGGACAGGGAATTGGGCAATGAACACTGAAGCTTTCTTT
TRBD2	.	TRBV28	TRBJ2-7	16	CASRTRSGGLPYEQYF	TGTGCCAGCAGAACCCGAAGCGGGGGGCTTCCCTACGAGCAGTACTTC
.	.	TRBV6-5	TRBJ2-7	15	CASRPSGVSSYEQYF	TGTGCCAGCAGGCCCTCAGGGGTTAGCTCCTACGAGCAGTACTTC
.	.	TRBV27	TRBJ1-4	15	CASSSRQNRNEKLFF	TGTGCCAGCAGTTCGAGACAGAATCGTAATGAAAAACTGTTTTTT
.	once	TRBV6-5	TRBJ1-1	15	CASSYSIPRNTEAFF	TGTGCCAGCAGTTACTCAATCCCCAGGAACACTGAAGCTTTCTTT
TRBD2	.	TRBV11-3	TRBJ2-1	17	CASSLGDTSGGKYEQFF	TGTGCCAGCAGCTTAGGGGATACTAGCGGGGGGAAGTATGAGCAGTTCTTC
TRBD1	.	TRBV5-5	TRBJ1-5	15	CASSYSRDSYQPQHF	TGTGCCAGCAGTTATTCCCGGGACAGCTATCAGCCCCAGCATTTT